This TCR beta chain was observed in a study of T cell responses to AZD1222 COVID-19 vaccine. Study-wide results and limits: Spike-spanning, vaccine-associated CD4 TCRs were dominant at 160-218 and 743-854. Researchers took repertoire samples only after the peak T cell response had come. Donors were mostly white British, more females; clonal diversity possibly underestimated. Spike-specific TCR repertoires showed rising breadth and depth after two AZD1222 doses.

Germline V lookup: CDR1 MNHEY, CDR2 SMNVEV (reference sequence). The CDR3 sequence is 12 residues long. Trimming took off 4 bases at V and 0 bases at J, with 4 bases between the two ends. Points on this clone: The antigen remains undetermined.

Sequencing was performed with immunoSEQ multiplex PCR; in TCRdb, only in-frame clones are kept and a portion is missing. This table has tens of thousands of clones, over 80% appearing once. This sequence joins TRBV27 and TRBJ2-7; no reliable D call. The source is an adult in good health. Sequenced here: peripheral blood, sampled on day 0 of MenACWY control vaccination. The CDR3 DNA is TGTGCCAGCAGTTCTAGCTCCTACGAGCAGTACTTC. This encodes CASSSSSYEQYF.